The 19 T cell receptor beta chains listed next were all sequenced from one sample in a study of cytomegalovirus exposure and HLA in healthy donors. Method: immunoSEQ multiplex PCR; TCRdb's copy keeps in-frame clones and lacks some. This sample carries approximately 65,000 clones, roughly 93% of them seen once, and the ten largest clones take 1%. Source material: PBMCs. The receptor source for this set is a young woman in good health and CMV-seronegative.

The rearrangement uses TRBV28 and TRBJ1-4; the D gene is possibly TRBD1 (5 bases). This CDR3 is 16 amino acids long. V lost 5 bases and J 6 bases, leaving 19 bases between the germline ends. Per the germline V gene, CDR1 is MDHEN and CDR2 is SYDVKM. The CDR3 bases are TGTGCCAGCAGTCCATCTTACTTAACGGGGGATGAAAAACTGTTTTTT. It encodes CASSPSYLTGDEKLFF. Full variable domain (rest looked up from reference TRBV28 and TRBJ1-4): DVKVTQSSRYLVKRTGEKVFLECVQDMDHENMFWYRQDPGLGLRLIYFSYDVKMKEKGDIPEGYSVSREKKERFSLILESASTNQTSMYLCASSPSYLTGDEKLFFGSGTQLSVL.

V is TRBV4-2 and J is TRBJ2-3, with 9 bases fitting TRBD2. V shed 2 bases, J shed 4 bases, and the junction held 7 bases outside the gene matches. CDR3 size: 16 residues. Germline CDR1 is LGHNA and CDR2 is YNFKEQ. CDR3 loop: CASSQSGGREADTQYF. DNA of the CDR3: TGTGCCAGCAGCCAATCGGGCGGGAGGGAAGCAGATACGCAGTATTTT.

This clone was recorded only once. The chain recombines TRBV11-2 with TRBJ1-2, with 7 bases fitting TRBD1. The CDR3 consists of 15 residues. In germline, CDR1 is SGHAT, CDR2 FQNNGV. With V trimmed by 4 bases and J by 2 bases, 7 bases remained unmatched. The CDR3 DNA sequence: TGTGCCAGCAGCTCTCTGACAGGGCCCAACTATGGCTACACCTTC. Translated, it gives CASSSLTGPNYGYTF. Filled out from reference TRBV11-2 and TRBJ1-2, the complete variable domain reads EAGVAQSPRYKIIEKRQSVAFWCNPISGHATLYWYQQILGQGPKLLIQFQNNGVVDDSQLPKDRFSAERLKGVDSTLKIQPAKLEDSAVYLCASSSLTGPNYGYTFGSGTRLTVV.

This chain joins TRBV7-6 and TRBJ2-5; 9 bases line up with TRBD2. The trim removed 5 bases at V and 3 bases at J, leaving 13 bases unmatched. The length of the CDR3 is 17 residues. Germline V gene lookup returns CDR1 SGHVS and CDR2 FNYEAQ. In DNA form, the CDR3 reads TGTGCCAGCAGCCAAGCCCTAGCGGGGAAACCGGAAGAGACCCAGTACTTC. Translating gives CASSQALAGKPEETQYF.

This rearrangement joins TRBV2 to TRBJ1-1; tentatively, D is TRBD1 (5 bases). Per germline, CDR1 SNHLY and CDR2 FYNNEI. Between the trimmed V and J ends, which lost 2 bases and 4 bases, there was a span of 8 bases. The CDR3 is 13 residues long. The CDR3 nucleotides read TGTGCCAGCAGTGAATTGGGACTCACTGAAGCTTTCTTT. It codes for CASSELGLTEAFF.

V is TRBV7-6 and J is TRBJ1-1, with TRBD1 identical over 7 bases. The CDR3 has 16 residues. The junction had 11 bases not matched to a gene; V was cut back by 5 bases and J by 2 bases. Germline CDR1 SGHVS, CDR2 FNYEAQ. The CDR3 DNA reads as TGTGCCAGCAGCCCGTGGGACAGATATAAAAACACTGAAGCTTTCTTT. This translates into CASSPWDRYKNTEAFF.

The V call is TRBV5-5, the J call TRBJ1-4, with no clear D. Germline loops: CDR1 SGHKS, CDR2 YYEKEE (reference sequence). V was clipped by 0 bases and J by 5 bases, with 8 bases between them. CDR3 length: 14 residues. The CDR3 loop reads CASSLGSLNEKLFF. CDR3 nucleotide sequence: TGTGCCAGCAGCTTGGGCAGTTTAAATGAAAAACTGTTTTTT.

V gene TRBV6-5 combines with J gene TRBJ2-2; D gene ambiguous. Germline CDR1 and CDR2: MNHEY and SVGAGI. This CDR3 contains 13 residues. With 6 bases removed from V and 5 bases from J, the gap between germline ends came to 10 bases. The CDR3 nucleotides read TGTGCCAGCAGCCCCAAGAGGACCGGGGAGCTGTTTTTT. Its translation is CASSPKRTGELFF.

The chain recombines TRBV5-6 with TRBJ2-1, with TRBD2 matching 12 bases. The CDR3 covers 16 residues. Germline lookup yields CDR1 SGHDT and CDR2 YYEEEE. V was clipped by 0 bases and J by 4 bases; unmatched bases: 2. CDR3 coding DNA: TGTGCCAGCAGCTTGGGTCTAGCGGGAGGGTACAATGAGCAGTTCTTC. It codes for CASSLGLAGGYNEQFF.

This clone was counted only a few times. This chain uses TRBV6-1 with TRBJ2-7; 8 bases map to TRBD2. Germline-derived CDR1 and CDR2 are MNHNS and SASEGT. The CDR3 loop spans 15 amino acids. Trimming cost V 1 base and J 0 bases; bases outside gene matches: 2. DNA of the CDR3: TGTGCCAGCAGTGAAGTAAGCGGGAGCTCCTACGAGCAGTACTTC. Its translation is CASSEVSGSSYEQYF.

This chain joins TRBV4-1 and TRBJ2-4; TRBD1 matches 8 bases. V lost 1 base to trimming and J lost 8 bases; unmatched junction nucleotides: 13. Germline V gene lookup returns CDR1 MGHRA and CDR2 YSYEKL. The CDR3 sequence is 17 residues long. The CDR3 is CASSQVNTRGQSDIQYF. DNA for the CDR3: TGCGCCAGCAGCCAAGTAAACACCAGGGGGCAGTCGGACATTCAGTACTTC.

This sequence joins TRBV29-1 and TRBJ2-3, with D possibly TRBD2 on 6 matching bases. Trimming took 5 bases from V and 1 from J, leaving 10 bases between them. From germline, CDR1 is SQVTM and CDR2 ANQGSEA. There are 13 residues in the CDR3. DNA for the CDR3: TGCAGCGTTCGGGGCGGGGGCACAGATACGCAGTATTTT. It yields the protein CSVRGGGTDTQYF.

The chain uses TRBV6-5 and TRBJ2-1; 7 positions match TRBD1. Germline V gives CDR1 MNHEY, CDR2 SVGAGI. CDR3 length: 11 residues. V was clipped by 5 bases and J by 8 bases; unmatched bases: 0. CDR3 DNA: TGTGCCAGCAGTGACAGGGATGAGCAGTTCTTC. It yields the protein CASSDRDEQFF.

In this sample, this clone turned up once. The chain combines TRBV10-2 with TRBJ2-2, with D maybe TRBD1 (6 bases). The germline V gene encodes CDR1 WSHSY and CDR2 SAAADI. Trimming removed 6 bases at V and 3 bases at J, with 8 bases between. The CDR3 contains 13 residues. As DNA, the CDR3 is TGCGCCAGCAGGGGGGCCTACACCGGGGAGCTGTTTTTT. Its protein is CASRGAYTGELFF.

A single count supports this clone. The rearrangement links TRBV7-2 to TRBJ1-1; D is ambiguous. With 5 bases removed from V and 3 bases from J, the gap between germline ends came to 10 bases. The CDR3 length is 13 residues. Germline lookup yields CDR1 SGHTA and CDR2 FQGNSA. As DNA, the CDR3 is TGTGCCAGCAGCACACAGACGGACACTGAAGCTTTCTTT. Translated: CASSTQTDTEAFF.

The chain links TRBV2 to TRBJ1-2; 9 bases agree with TRBD1. Trimming removed 9 bases from V and 7 bases from J; junction bases left unmatched: 6. The V gene's germline CDR1 is SNHLY and CDR2 FYNNEI. This CDR3 spans 12 amino acids. The CDR3 DNA reads as TGTGCCAGTAGGGACAGGGTACGTGGCTACACCTTC. It translates to CASRDRVRGYTF.

V gene TRBV5-6 combines with J gene TRBJ2-7; the match to TRBD1 covers 9 bases. The CDR3 contains 15 residues. Germline CDR1 is SGHDT and CDR2 is YYEEEE. V was pared by 4 bases and J by 7 bases, with 12 bases of the junction left unmatched. CDR3 bases: TGTGCCAGCAGCGCGGGACAGGGCCACGGGCGGGAGCAGTACTTC. Residues: CASSAGQGHGREQYF.

This chain joins TRBV28 and TRBJ1-5; D ambiguous. The V end lost 2 bases, the J end lost 4 bases, and 9 bases lay between the germline ends. CDR3 length: 14 residues. Per germline, CDR1 MDHEN and CDR2 SYDVKM. Here the CDR3 reads CASSLTLVNQPQHF. In nucleotides, the CDR3 is TGTGCCAGCAGTTTAACCCTAGTGAATCAGCCCCAGCATTTT.

The chain has TRBV2 and TRBJ2-1; 9 bases line up with TRBD1. In germline, CDR1 is SNHLY, CDR2 FYNNEI. The CDR3 runs to 12 residues. J was trimmed by 9 bases and V by 7 bases; bases with no gene match: 4. In DNA form, the CDR3 reads TGTGCCAGCAACAGGGGGCAGGGTGAGCAGTTCTTC. It codes for CASNRGQGEQFF.